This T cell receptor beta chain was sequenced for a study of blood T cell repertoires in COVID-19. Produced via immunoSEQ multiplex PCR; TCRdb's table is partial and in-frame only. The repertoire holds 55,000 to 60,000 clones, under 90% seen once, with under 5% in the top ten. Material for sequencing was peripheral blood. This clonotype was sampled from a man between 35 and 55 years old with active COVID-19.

The CDR3 DNA reads TGTGCCTGGAGTGTACTGGGCTCCTCTGGAAACACCATATATTTT. As protein: CAWSVLGSSGNTIYF. The chain joins TRBV30 to TRBJ1-3; D is unresolved. This CDR3 region has 15 residues. The germline CDR1 and CDR2 sequences are GTSNPN and SVGIG (reference sequence). V was shortened by 0 bases and J by 0 bases, with 9 bases between the two germline ends. The full variable domain, with the rest looked up from reference TRBV30 and TRBJ1-3, is SQTIHQWPATLVQPVGSPLSLECTVEGTSNPNLYWYRQAAGRGLQLLFYSVGIGQISSEVPQNLSASRPQDRQFILSSKKLLLSDSGFYLCAWSVLGSSGNTIYFGEGSWLTVV.